The 12 T cell receptor beta chains reported below all come from one sample, sequenced in a study of T cells in Graves' hyperthyroidism and ophthalmopathy. Amplified regions were TCR beta CDR3 sequences from RNA transcripts. First-round RT-PCR with HTBI primers amplified the TCR CDR3 region. TCRdb reprocessed the multiplex PCR reads via MiXCR and lists one record per CDR3 protein. The data contain about 740,000 distinct CDR3 sequences, around 15% of them singletons. The sample comprised blood. The receptor source for this set is a woman younger than 35 with Graves' hyperthyroidism.

This chain connects TRBV3-1 to TRBJ2-3; D might be TRBD2 (6 bases). The CDR3 covers 16 residues. Germline CDR1 and CDR2: LGHDT and YNNKEL (reference sequence). With 5 bases removed from V and 4 bases from J, the gap between germline ends came to 19 bases. CDR3 DNA sequence: TGTGCCAGCAGCAAAACCCCCGGGAGCCAATCAGATACGCAGTATTTT. This translates into CASSKTPGSQSDTQYF.

Note on this clonotype: A junction end diverges from the germline sequence, so it may reflect a read error. The genes are TRBV11-2 and TRBJ2-1; D is unresolved. The CDR3 is 13 residues long. CDR1 and CDR2 (germline): SGHAT, FQNNGV. The CDR3 bases are TGCGCCAGCAGTCCCCTCACGGACGGAGAGCAGTTCTTC. Encoded protein: CASSPLTDGEQFF.

This clonotype showed up just a few times. The genes are TRBV19 and TRBJ1-6, with D maybe TRBD1 (6 bases). The CDR3 extends over 14 amino acids. Germline CDR1 and CDR2: LNHDA and SQIVND (reference sequence). Trimming removed 6 bases at V and 6 bases at J, with 12 bases between. The chain's CDR3 is CASSRGTFNSPLHF. Here the CDR3 DNA reads TGTGCCAGTAGCAGAGGGACATTTAATTCACCCCTCCACTTT.

The sample holds one count of this clonotype. The V and J genes are TRBV2 and TRBJ2-3; D remains ambiguous. The germline CDR1 and CDR2 sequences are SNHLY and FYNNEI. The CDR3 spans 15 residues. Trimming cost V 2 bases and J 5 bases, with 14 bases left between them. The CDR3 here is CASSESTGGRDTQYF. CDR3 DNA: TGTGCCAGCAGTGAATCAACGGGTGGGCGAGATACGCAGTATTTT.

This clonotype was seen a handful of times. V is TRBV27 and J is TRBJ2-1; TRBD2 aligns across 11 bases. V gave up 10 bases and J gave up 9 bases; unmatched junction bases: 11. The CDR3 runs 14 residues. Germline V lookup: CDR1 MNHEY, CDR2 SMNVEV (reference sequence). The DNA for the CDR3 is TGTGCCACACTAGCGGGAGATAGGGTAGGTGAGCAGTTCTTC. Its protein is CATLAGDRVGEQFF.

The gene calls are TRBV28 and TRBJ2-7; D might be TRBD2 (6 bases). Germline V lookup: CDR1 MDHEN, CDR2 SYDVKM. The CDR3 loop spans 16 amino acids. Trimming took off 7 bases at V and 0 bases at J, with 19 bases between the two ends. The CDR3 DNA is TGTGCCAGCAATAAAATTGGGGGGTATTACTCCTACGAGCAGTACTTC. It yields the protein CASNKIGGYYSYEQYF.

This clonotype was picked up many times. The rearrangement joins TRBV7-2 to TRBJ2-7, with D possibly TRBD2 on 5 matching bases. This CDR3 contains 16 residues. The germline V and J ends were trimmed by 3 bases and 1 base, with 16 bases remaining between them. Germline V gene data show CDR1 as SGHTA and CDR2 as FQGNSA. CDR3 loop: CASSFSGNLGSYEQYF. The CDR3 coding sequence is TGTGCCAGCAGCTTCTCCGGGAATTTAGGGTCCTACGAGCAGTACTTC. Full variable domain (remainder filled in from reference TRBV7-2 and TRBJ2-7): GAGVSQSPSNKVTEKGKDVELRCDPISGHTALYWYRQSLGQGLEFLIYFQGNSAPDKSGLPSDRFSAERTGGSVSTLTIQRTQQEDSAVYLCASSFSGNLGSYEQYFGPGTRLTVT.

This clonotype was seen repeatedly, ten times or more. The chain is built from TRBV6-1 and TRBJ2-7; D possibly corresponds to TRBD1 (5 bases). The V gene's germline CDR1 is MNHNS and CDR2 SASEGT. The CDR3 runs 14 residues. V shed 5 bases and J shed 6 bases, with 17 bases lying between them. CDR3 sequence (DNA): TGTGCCAGCAGTTACCAGGGTTTCGTCGCCGAGCAGTACTTC. This sequence encodes CASSYQGFVAEQYF.

This clonotype was recorded many times. This chain joins TRBV30 and TRBJ2-7; 8 nucleotides agree with TRBD1. CDR1 GTSNPN and CDR2 SVGIG come from the germline V gene (reference sequence). This CDR3 region has 12 residues. V lost 5 bases to trimming and J lost 5 bases; unmatched junction nucleotides: 5. The CDR3 is CAWDPRGHEQYF. For the CDR3, the DNA is TGTGCCTGGGACCCCAGGGGGCACGAGCAGTACTTC.

This clonotype has at least ten counts. CDR3 DNA: TGTGCCAGCAGTGCGGACAGGAATCGAGGAAATCAGCCCCAGCATTTT. Translating gives CASSADRNRGNQPQHF. V and J are TRBV6-1 and TRBJ1-5; the match to TRBD1 covers 7 bases. V lost 4 bases to trimming and J lost 4 bases; unmatched junction nucleotides: 10. The CDR3 is made up of 16 amino acids. Germline loops: CDR1 MNHNS, CDR2 SASEGT.

This clonotype was picked up many times. V usage is TRBV5-1 and J usage is TRBJ1-1; tentatively, D is TRBD1 (6 bases). V shed 3 bases and J shed 4 bases, with 19 bases lying between them. Germline V gives CDR1 SGHRS, CDR2 YFSETQ. The CDR3 runs 16 residues. The CDR3 sequence is CASSWTPQGQGTEAFF. The CDR3 DNA follows: TGCGCCAGCAGCTGGACCCCCCAGGGGCAGGGCACTGAAGCTTTCTTT.

The J gene is TRBJ2-7, the V gene TRBV29-1, with 10 positions matching TRBD2. V gave up 1 base and J gave up 2 bases; unmatched junction bases: 2. Germline lookup yields CDR1 SQVTM and CDR2 ANQGSEA. The CDR3 has 14 amino acids. CDR3 loop: CSVEGTSGAYEQYF. The CDR3, as DNA: TGCAGCGTTGAAGGGACTAGCGGAGCCTACGAGCAGTACTTC.